One sample yielded the 20 T cell receptor beta chains listed below, sequenced in a study of beta chain features in type 1 diabetes. Overall study results and limits: Shorter TCRB CDR3s, moderately but significantly so, marked every one of the four CD4+ subsets in Type 1 diabetes patients.

These TCRs' antigens remain unknown. Expressed TCRB transcripts were sequenced after all isolated RNA was converted to cDNA. TCRdb keeps only in-frame clones here, not all; method: immunoSEQ multiplex PCR. The sample carries about 190,000 clones, around 8% recorded once. Source material: central memory CD4+ T cells from blood. The receptors shown here come from a woman in her forties with type 1 diabetes.

The V gene is TRBV5-6, the J gene TRBJ2-5; 10 bases fit TRBD1. CDR1 is SGHDT and CDR2 is YYEEEE in the germline V gene. J was trimmed by 5 bases and V by 2 bases; bases with no gene match: 6. The CDR3 is made up of 15 amino acids. The CDR3 DNA is TGTGCCAGCAGCTTAAGGACAGGGGGGTCGGAGACCCAGTACTTC. Protein sequence: CASSLRTGGSETQYF. Filled out from reference TRBV5-6 and TRBJ2-5, the complete variable domain reads DAGVTQSPTHLIKTRGQQVTLRCSPKSGHDTVSWYQQALGQGPQFIFQYYEEEERQRGNFPDRFSGHQFPNYSSELNVNALLLGDSALYLCASSLRTGGSETQYFGPGTRLLVL.

This clone appeared a few times. J is TRBJ1-4 and V is TRBV28; D call uncertain. This CDR3 has 14 residues. CDR1 and CDR2 from the germline V gene are MDHEN and SYDVKM. The germline V and J ends were trimmed by 8 bases and 0 bases, with 10 bases remaining between them. For the CDR3, the DNA is TGTGCCAGCTATTCTAGAGCAACTAATGAAAAACTGTTTTTT. Translated, it gives CASYSRATNEKLFF.

In this sample, this clone turned up a few times. The rearrangement joins TRBV7-3 to TRBJ2-1, with 13 bases identical to TRBD2. The CDR3 has 15 amino acids. Germline V lookup: CDR1 SGHTA, CDR2 FQGTGA. With 5 bases clipped from V and 7 bases from J, the junction kept 5 bases outside the gene matches. The CDR3 bases are TGTGCCAGCAGCCAAACTAGCGGGGGGGCAAATGAGCAGTTCTTC. It is translated as CASSQTSGGANEQFF.

This clone was picked up a small number of times. This rearrangement joins TRBV2 to TRBJ1-2; 9 nucleotides match TRBD1. This CDR3 has 15 residues. Germline trimming cut 4 bases from V and 4 bases from J; bases unmatched to any gene: 7. Germline V lookup: CDR1 SNHLY, CDR2 FYNNEI. CDR3 residues: CASSVSLTGGYGYTF. The CDR3 DNA reads as TGTGCCAGCAGTGTTTCGTTGACAGGGGGCTATGGCTACACCTTC.

This clone was picked up a small number of times. The rearrangement joins TRBV6-1 to TRBJ1-5; 8 nucleotides align to TRBD1. Germline-derived CDR1 and CDR2 are MNHNS and SASEGT. The CDR3 spans 14 residues. J gave up 2 bases and V 8 bases, and 5 bases lay outside the gene matches. CDR3 amino acids: CASDQGAGNQPQHF. The CDR3 bases are TGTGCCAGCGACCAGGGGGCCGGCAATCAGCCCCAGCATTTT.

This clone was found a few times. This sequence joins TRBV7-9 and TRBJ2-6, with 10 bases aligning to TRBD1. Germline loops: CDR1 SEHNR, CDR2 FQNEAQ (reference sequence). The CDR3 length is 19 residues. V lost 5 bases and J lost 0; bases outside the gene matches: 10. DNA of the CDR3: TGTGCCAGCAGCAAAACAGGACAGGGGGGCTCCTCTGGGGCCAACGTCCTGACTTTC. It specifies CASSKTGQGGSSGANVLTF.

This clone came up a few times. This rearrangement joins TRBV7-9 to TRBJ1-2; maybe TRBD1 (6 bases). The CDR3 loop spans 12 amino acids. Germline CDR1 SEHNR, CDR2 FQNEAQ (reference sequence). V lost 7 bases, J lost 8 bases, and 14 bases lay in between. CDR3 protein: CASIASGGGYTF. The DNA for the CDR3 is TGTGCCAGCATTGCCAGCGGGGGCGGCTACACCTTC.

This clone was detected only a few times. The gene calls are TRBV7-9 and TRBJ2-5; weak D call: TRBD2 (5 bases). Trimming removed 1 base at V and 2 bases at J, with 11 bases between. The CDR3 consists of 15 residues. CDR1 and CDR2 (germline): SEHNR, FQNEAQ (reference sequence). The CDR3 here is CASSLGGTGQETQYF. The CDR3 DNA reads TGTGCCAGCAGCTTAGGTGGCACGGGGCAAGAGACCCAGTACTTC.

The rearrangement joins TRBV2 to TRBJ1-3; perhaps TRBD1 as D (6 bases). The CDR3 totals 15 residues. CDR1 is SNHLY, CDR2 FYNNEI, per germline. V was pared by 1 base and J by 1 base, with 8 bases between. The CDR3 DNA follows: TGTGCCAGCAGTGAAGGGGGACATTCTGGAAACACCATATATTTT. Translated: CASSEGGHSGNTIYF. The full variable domain, rest sourced from reference TRBV2 and TRBJ1-3, is EPEVTQTPSHQVTQMGQEVILRCVPISNHLYFYWYRQILGQKVEFLVSFYNNEISEKSEIFDDQFSVERPDGSNFTLKIRSTKLEDSAMYFCASSEGGHSGNTIYFGEGSWLTVV.

The J gene is TRBJ1-2, the V gene TRBV7-2; TRBD1 is a possible D gene (5 bases). The CDR3 sequence is 13 residues long. Germline V lookup: CDR1 SGHTA, CDR2 FQGNSA. The V end lost 9 bases, the J end lost 3 bases, and 14 bases lay between the germline ends. The CDR3 is CASSPREDYGYTF. DNA for the CDR3: TGTGCCAGTTCCCCCAGGGAGGACTATGGCTACACCTTC.

V and J are TRBV7-2 and TRBJ2-1; 13 positions match TRBD2. The ends lost 3 bases at V and 6 bases at J; junction bases unmatched: 5. The V gene's germline CDR1 is SGHTA and CDR2 FQGNSA. The CDR3 is made up of 16 amino acids. The CDR3 here is CASSLKLAGGPNEQFF. CDR3 bases: TGTGCCAGCAGCTTGAAACTAGCGGGGGGGCCCAATGAGCAGTTCTTC.

The genes are TRBV5-1 and TRBJ2-6, with D perhaps TRBD1 (6 bases). Germline CDR1 is SGHRS and CDR2 is YFSETQ. Trimming pared 0 bases from V and 4 bases from J, leaving 11 bases between. The length of the CDR3 is 16 residues. The CDR3 DNA is TGCGCCAGCAGCTTGGAACAGGGATTAGGGGCCAACGTCCTGACTTTC. Translation gives CASSLEQGLGANVLTF.

There are a few counts of this clone. The chain has TRBV2 and TRBJ2-3; 9 bases agree with TRBD1. Germline loops: CDR1 SNHLY, CDR2 FYNNEI. This CDR3 is built from 14 residues. Unmatched junction bases numbered 10, after V lost 8 bases and J lost 7 bases. The CDR3 protein is CASDRGIVANTQYF. CDR3 DNA: TGTGCCAGCGACAGGGGGATCGTGGCAAATACGCAGTATTTT.

This chain connects TRBV2 to TRBJ2-5, with a weak D call TRBD2 (6 bases). The ends were cut back, 7 bases at V and 3 bases at J, with 9 bases in the middle. The germline CDR1 and CDR2 sequences are SNHLY and FYNNEI. The CDR3 runs 12 residues. CDR3 sequence: CASTGGEETQYF. The CDR3 coding sequence is TGTGCCAGCACGGGCGGGGAAGAGACCCAGTACTTC.

In regard to this clone: Other DNA sequences within the sample encode an identical CDR3. The V gene is TRBV28, the J gene TRBJ2-7; D remains unclear. Germline loops: CDR1 MDHEN, CDR2 SYDVKM. Between the trimmed V and J ends, which lost 6 bases and 4 bases, there was a span of 7 bases. This CDR3 contains 11 residues. CDR3 in amino acids: CASSPRYEQYF. DNA for the CDR3: TGTGCCAGCAGCCCCCGGTACGAGCAGTACTTC.

This clone was counted between two and nine times. The chain joins TRBV6-1 to TRBJ2-6; D remains ambiguous. V dropped 3 bases and J dropped 2 bases, with 8 bases sitting between them. The CDR3 runs to 15 residues. Germline CDR1 is MNHNS and CDR2 is SASEGT. As DNA, the CDR3 is TGTGCCAGCAGTGATGGCGGAGCTGGGGCCAACGTCCTGACTTTC. It translates to CASSDGGAGANVLTF.

This clone was picked up a small number of times. The rearrangement uses TRBV28 and TRBJ2-3; 9 nucleotides agree with TRBD2. The V gene end was trimmed by 6 bases and the J gene end by 5 bases; junction bases not matched to a gene: 6. CDR1 and CDR2 (germline): MDHEN, SYDVKM. The CDR3 is 14 residues long. The CDR3 region is CASSPAGGKDTQYF. DNA for the CDR3: TGTGCCAGCAGCCCAGCGGGGGGTAAAGATACGCAGTATTTT.

There are a few counts of this clone. The rearrangement links TRBV11-3 to TRBJ2-6; TRBD1 is a possible D gene (6 bases). Germline values: CDR1 SGHNT, CDR2 YENEEA. CDR3 length equals 15 residues. V lost 6 bases, J lost 3 bases, and 12 bases lay in between. The CDR3 protein is CASSYRAGGANVLTF. CDR3 sequence (DNA): TGTGCCAGCAGTTACAGGGCAGGTGGGGCCAACGTCCTGACTTTC.

The chain couples TRBV28 to TRBJ1-1; no reliable D call. V lost 3 bases and J 6 bases, leaving 5 bases between the germline ends. Germline CDR1 reads MDHEN; CDR2 reads SYDVKM. This CDR3 is built from 11 residues. In DNA form, the CDR3 reads TGTGCCAGCAGTTTTGAGGCTGAAGCTTTCTTT. Amino acids: CASSFEAEAFF.

This clone was counted only a few times. The chain recombines TRBV5-4 with TRBJ1-4; 8 positions agree with TRBD1. From germline, CDR1 is SGHNT and CDR2 YYREEE (reference sequence). This CDR3 has 14 amino acids. V was clipped by 0 bases and J by 8 bases; unmatched bases: 3. The CDR3 reads CASSLGQGNEKLFF. CDR3 DNA sequence: TGTGCCAGCAGCTTGGGACAGGGGAACGAAAAACTGTTTTTT.